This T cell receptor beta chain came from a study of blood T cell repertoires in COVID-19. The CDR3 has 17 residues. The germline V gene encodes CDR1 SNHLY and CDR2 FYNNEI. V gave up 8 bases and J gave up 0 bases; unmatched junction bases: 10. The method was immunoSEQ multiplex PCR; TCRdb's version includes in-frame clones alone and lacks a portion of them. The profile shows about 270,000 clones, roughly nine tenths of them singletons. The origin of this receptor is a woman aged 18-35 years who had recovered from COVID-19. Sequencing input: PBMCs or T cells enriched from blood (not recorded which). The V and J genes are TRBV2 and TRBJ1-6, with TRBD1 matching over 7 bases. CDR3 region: CASRTTGTDSYNSPLHF. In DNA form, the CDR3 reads TGTGCCAGCCGGACCACAGGGACAGACTCCTATAATTCACCCCTCCACTTT.